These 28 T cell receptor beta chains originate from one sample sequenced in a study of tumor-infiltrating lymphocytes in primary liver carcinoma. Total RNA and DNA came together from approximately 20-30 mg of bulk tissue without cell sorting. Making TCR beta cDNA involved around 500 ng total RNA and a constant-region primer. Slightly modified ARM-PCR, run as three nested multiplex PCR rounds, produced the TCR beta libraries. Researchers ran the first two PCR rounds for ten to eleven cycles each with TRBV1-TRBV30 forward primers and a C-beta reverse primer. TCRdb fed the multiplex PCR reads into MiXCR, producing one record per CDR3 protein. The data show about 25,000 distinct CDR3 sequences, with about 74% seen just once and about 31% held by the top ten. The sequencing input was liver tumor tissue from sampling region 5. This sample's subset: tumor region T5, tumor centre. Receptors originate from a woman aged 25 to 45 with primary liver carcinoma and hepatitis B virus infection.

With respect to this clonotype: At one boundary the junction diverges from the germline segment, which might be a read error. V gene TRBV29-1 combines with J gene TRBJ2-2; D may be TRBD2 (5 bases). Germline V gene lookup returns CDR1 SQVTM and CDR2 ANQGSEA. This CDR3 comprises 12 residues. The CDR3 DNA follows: TGCAGCGTTGTGGCATGCGACGGGGAGTTGATTTTT. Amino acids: CSVVACDGELIF.

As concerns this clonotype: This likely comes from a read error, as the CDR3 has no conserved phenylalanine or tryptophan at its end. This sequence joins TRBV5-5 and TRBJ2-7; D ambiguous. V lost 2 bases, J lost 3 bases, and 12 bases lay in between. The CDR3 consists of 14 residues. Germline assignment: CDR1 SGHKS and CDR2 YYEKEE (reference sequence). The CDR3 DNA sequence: TGTGCCAGCAGCTTCAAACAGACCATCTACGAGCAGTACTTA. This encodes CASSFKQTIYEQYL.

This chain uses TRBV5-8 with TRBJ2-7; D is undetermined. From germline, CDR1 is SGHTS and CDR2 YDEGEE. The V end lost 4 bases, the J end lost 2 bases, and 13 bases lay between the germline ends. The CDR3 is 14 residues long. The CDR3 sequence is CASSLNRRPYEQYF. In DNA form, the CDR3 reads TGTGCCAGCAGCCTCAATCGACGGCCCTACGAGCAGTACTTC.

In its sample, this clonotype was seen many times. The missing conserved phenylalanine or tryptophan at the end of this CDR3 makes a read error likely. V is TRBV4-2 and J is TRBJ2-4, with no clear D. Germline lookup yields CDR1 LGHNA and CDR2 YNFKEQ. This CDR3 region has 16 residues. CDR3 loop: CACSQEKVLPKNIQYL. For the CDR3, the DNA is TGTGCCTGCAGCCAAGAGAAGGTTCTCCCCAAAAACATTCAGTACCTC.

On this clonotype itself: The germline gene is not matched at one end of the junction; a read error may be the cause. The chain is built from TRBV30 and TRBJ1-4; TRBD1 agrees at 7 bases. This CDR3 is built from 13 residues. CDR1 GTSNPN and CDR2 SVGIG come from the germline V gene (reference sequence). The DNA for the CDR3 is TGTACCTGGAGTGTACCAGGGGGAGAAAAACTGTTTTTT. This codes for CTWSVPGGEKLFF. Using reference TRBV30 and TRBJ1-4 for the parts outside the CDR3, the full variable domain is SQTIHQWPATLVQPVGSPLSLECTVEGTSNPNLYWYRQAAGRGLQLLFYSVGIGQISSEVPQNLSASRPQDRQFILSSKKLLLSDSGFYLCTWSVPGGEKLFFGSGTQLSVL.

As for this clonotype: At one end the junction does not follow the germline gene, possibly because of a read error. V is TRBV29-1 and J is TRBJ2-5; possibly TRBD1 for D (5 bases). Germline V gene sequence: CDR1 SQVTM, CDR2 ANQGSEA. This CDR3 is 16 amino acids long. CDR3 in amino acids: CSVEASRLGVQETLYF. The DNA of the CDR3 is TGCAGTGTTGAAGCCTCCCGGTTAGGGGTTCAAGAGACCCTGTACTTC.

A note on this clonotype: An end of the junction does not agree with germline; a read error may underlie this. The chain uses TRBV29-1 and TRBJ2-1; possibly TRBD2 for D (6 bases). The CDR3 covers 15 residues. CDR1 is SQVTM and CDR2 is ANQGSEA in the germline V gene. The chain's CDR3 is CSVLSGTTSYNKQFF. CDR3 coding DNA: TGTAGCGTTCTTAGCGGTACTACGTCCTACAATAAGCAGTTCTTC.

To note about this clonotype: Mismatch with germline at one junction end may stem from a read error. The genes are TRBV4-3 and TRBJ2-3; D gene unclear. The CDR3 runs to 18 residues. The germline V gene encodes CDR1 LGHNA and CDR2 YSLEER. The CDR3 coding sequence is TGCGCTAGCAGCCGGTCGGTCTGGCTGGGTGATCTCGATGATACGCAGTATTTT. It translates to CASSRSVWLGDLDDTQYF.

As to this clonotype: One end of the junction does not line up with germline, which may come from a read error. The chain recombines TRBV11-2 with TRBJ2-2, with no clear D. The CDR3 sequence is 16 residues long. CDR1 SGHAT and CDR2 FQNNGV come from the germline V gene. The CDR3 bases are TGTGCCAGCGGCCCCGATCACCAATTGAACACCAGGGAGCTGTTTTTT. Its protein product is CASGPDHQLNTRELFF.

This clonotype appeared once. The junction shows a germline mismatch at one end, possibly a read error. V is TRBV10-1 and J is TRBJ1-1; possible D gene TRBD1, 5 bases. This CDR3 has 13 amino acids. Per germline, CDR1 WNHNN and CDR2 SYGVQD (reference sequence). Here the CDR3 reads CVSRDAGRERAFF. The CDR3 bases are TGCGTCAGCAGGGATGCAGGCAGAGAGAGGGCTTTCTTT.

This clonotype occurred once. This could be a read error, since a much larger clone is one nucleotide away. CDR3 sequence reads: CASSLAGDPACEQYF. Here the CDR3 DNA reads TGTGCCAGCTCACTTGCAGGGGACCCCGCCTGCGAGCAGTACTTC. This rearrangement joins TRBV18 to TRBJ2-7; the D gene is possibly TRBD1 (6 bases). The CDR3 is made up of 15 amino acids. Trimming stripped 4 bases from V and 6 bases from J, with 19 bases between. Germline V gene data show CDR1 as KGHSH and CDR2 as LQKENI.

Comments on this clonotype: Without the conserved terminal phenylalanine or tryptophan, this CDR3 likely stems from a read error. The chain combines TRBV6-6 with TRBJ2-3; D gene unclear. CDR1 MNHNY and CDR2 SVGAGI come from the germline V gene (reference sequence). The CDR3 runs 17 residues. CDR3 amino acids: CASSYQIGPRRTDTQYY. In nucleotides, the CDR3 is TGTGCCAGCAGTTACCAGATCGGACCTCGACGCACAGATACTCAGTATTAT.

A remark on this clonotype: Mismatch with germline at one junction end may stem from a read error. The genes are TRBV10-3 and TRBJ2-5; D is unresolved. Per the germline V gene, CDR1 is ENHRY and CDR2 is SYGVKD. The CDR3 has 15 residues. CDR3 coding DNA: TGTGCCATCAGTGAGTTGGCTACCAAACAAGAGACCCAGTATTTC. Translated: CAISELATKQETQYF.

The CDR3 spells CVSSYRGNQPQHF. As DNA, the CDR3 is TGTGTTAGCAGTTACCGGGGCAATCAGCCCCAGCATTTT. V gene TRBV6-2 or TRBV6-3 combines with J gene TRBJ1-5; D is uncertain. The CDR3 spans 13 residues. Germline CDR1 is MNHEY and CDR2 is SVGEGT.

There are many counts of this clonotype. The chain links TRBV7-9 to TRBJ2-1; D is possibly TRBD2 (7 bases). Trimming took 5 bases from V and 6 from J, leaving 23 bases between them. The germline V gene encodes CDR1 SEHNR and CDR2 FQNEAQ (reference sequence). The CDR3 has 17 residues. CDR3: CASSGSGEGGFRNEQFF. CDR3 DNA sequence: TGTGCCAGCAGCGGGTCAGGGGAGGGGGGCTTTCGCAATGAGCAGTTCTTC. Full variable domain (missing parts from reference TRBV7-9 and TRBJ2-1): DTGVSQNPRHKITKRGQNVTFRCDPISEHNRLYWYRQTLGQGPEFLTYFQNEAQLEKSRLLSDRFSAERPKGSFSTLEIQRTEQGDSAMYLCASSGSGEGGFRNEQFFGPGTRLTVL.

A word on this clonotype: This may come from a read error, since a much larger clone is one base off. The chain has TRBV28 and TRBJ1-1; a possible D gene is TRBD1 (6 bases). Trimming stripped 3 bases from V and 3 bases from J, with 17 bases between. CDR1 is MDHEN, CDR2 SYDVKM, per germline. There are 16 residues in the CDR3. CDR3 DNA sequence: TGTGCCAGCAGTTTCAATGAGGGGGTCTGGGACACTGAAGCTTTCTTT. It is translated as CASSFNEGVWDTEAFF. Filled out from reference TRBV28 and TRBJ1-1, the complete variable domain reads DVKVTQSSRYLVKRTGEKVFLECVQDMDHENMFWYRQDPGLGLRLIYFSYDVKMKEKGDIPEGYSVSREKKERFSLILESASTNQTSMYLCASSFNEGVWDTEAFFGQGTRLTVV.

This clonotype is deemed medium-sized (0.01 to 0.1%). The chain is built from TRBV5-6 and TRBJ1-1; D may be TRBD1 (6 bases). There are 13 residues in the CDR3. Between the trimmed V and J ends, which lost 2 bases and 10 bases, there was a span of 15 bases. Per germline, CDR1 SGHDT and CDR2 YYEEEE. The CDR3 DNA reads TGTGCCAGCAGCTTTTGGGGCCGCAGGGGAGCTTTCTTT. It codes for CASSFWGRRGAFF. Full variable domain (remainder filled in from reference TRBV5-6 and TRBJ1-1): DAGVTQSPTHLIKTRGQQVTLRCSPKSGHDTVSWYQQALGQGPQFIFQYYEEEERQRGNFPDRFSGHQFPNYSSELNVNALLLGDSALYLCASSFWGRRGAFFGQGTRLTVV.

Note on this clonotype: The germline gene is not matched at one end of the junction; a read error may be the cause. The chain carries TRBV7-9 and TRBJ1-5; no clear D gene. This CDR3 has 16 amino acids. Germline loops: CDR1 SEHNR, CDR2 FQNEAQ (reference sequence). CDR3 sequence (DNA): TGTGCCAGCAGCCCCACGAATCAGGCGCCTAATCAGCCCCGGCATTTT. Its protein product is CASSPTNQAPNQPRHF.

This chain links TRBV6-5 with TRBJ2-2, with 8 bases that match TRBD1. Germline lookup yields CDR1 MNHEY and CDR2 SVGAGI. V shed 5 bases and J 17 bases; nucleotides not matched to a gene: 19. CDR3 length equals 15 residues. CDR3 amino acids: CASSRRTGFTGEPFF. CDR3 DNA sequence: TGTGCCAGCAGTCGGCGGACAGGGTTCACCGGGGAGCCATTTTTT.

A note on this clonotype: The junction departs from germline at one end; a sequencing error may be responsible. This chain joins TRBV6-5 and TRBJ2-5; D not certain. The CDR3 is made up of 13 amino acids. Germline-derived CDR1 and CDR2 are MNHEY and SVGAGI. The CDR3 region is CASSTDGGLTQNF. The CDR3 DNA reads TGTGCCAGCAGTACCGACGGTGGGCTGACCCAGAACTTC.

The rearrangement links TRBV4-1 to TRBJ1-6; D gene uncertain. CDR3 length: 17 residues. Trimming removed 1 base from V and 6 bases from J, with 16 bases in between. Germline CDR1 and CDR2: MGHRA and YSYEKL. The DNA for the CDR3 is TGCGCCAGCAGCCAAGGCCCCTCCCGGGATACTAATTCACCCCTCCACTTT. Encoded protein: CASSQGPSRDTNSPLHF.

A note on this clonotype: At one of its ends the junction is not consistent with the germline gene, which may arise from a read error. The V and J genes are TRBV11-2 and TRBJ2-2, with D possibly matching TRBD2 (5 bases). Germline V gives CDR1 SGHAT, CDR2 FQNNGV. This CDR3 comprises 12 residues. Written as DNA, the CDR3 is TGTGCCAGCGGCACGGAGTACGGGGAGTTGTTTTTT. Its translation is CASGTEYGELFF.

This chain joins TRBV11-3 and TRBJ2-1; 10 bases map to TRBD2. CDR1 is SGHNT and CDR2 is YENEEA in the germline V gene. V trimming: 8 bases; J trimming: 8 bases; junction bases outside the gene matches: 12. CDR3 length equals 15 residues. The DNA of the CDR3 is TGTGCCAGCGGCCGACTAGCGGGTTGGGGGTATGAGCAGTTCTTC. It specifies CASGRLAGWGYEQFF.

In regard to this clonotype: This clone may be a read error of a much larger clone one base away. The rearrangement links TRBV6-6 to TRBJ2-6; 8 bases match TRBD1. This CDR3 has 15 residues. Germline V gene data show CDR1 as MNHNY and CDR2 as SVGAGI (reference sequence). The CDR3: CASFLGQGRINVLTF. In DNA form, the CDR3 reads TGTGCCAGCTTCCTCGGACAGGGTAGGATCAACGTTCTGACTTTC.

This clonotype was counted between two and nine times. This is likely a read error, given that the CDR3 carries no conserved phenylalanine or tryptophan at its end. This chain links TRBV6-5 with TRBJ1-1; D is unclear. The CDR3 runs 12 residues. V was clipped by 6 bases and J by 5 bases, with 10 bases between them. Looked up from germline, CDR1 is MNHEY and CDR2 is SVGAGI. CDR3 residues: CASSTQQTEAFS. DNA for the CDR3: TGTGCCAGCAGCACTCAACAGACTGAAGCTTTCTCT.

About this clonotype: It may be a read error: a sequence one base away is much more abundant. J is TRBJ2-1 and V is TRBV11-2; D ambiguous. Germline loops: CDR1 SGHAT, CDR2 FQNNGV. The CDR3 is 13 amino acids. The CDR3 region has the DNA TGTTCCAGCAACTTAAATGATGCCTATGAGCAGTTCTTC. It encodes CSSNLNDAYEQFF.

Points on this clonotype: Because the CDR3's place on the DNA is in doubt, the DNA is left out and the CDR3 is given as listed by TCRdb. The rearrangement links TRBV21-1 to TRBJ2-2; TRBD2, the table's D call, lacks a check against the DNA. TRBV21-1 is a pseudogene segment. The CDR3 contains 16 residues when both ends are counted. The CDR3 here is CASSKAWAVGTGELFF.

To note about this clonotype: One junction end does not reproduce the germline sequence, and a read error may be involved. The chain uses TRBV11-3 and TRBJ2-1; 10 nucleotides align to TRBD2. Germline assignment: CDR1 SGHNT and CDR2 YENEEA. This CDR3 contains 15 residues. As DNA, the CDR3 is TGTGCCATCAGCTTAGGAACTAGCGGGAAGCTTGAACAGTTCTTC. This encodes CAISLGTSGKLEQFF. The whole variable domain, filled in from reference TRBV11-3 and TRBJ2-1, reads EAGVVQSPRYKIIEKKQPVAFWCNPISGHNTLYWYLQNLGQGPELLIRYENEEAVDDSQLPKDRFSAERLKGVDSTLKIQPAELGDSAVYLCAISLGTSGKLEQFFGPGTRLTVL.